This T cell receptor beta chain was recorded in a study of cytomegalovirus exposure and HLA in healthy donors. Study-level findings and limits: Using the classifier, cytomegalovirus status was reportedly diagnosed with high specificity and sensitivity. Sequences of the TCR beta chain were said to predict the HLA-A and HLA-B alleles of most subjects accurately. Versus the approximately 700-donor mean, an Asian-associated ancestry cluster reportedly showed fewer N-insertions in a later analysis.

Per the germline V gene, CDR1 is MGHDK and CDR2 is SYGVNS. This CDR3 has 13 amino acids. V was cut by 4 bases and J by 6 bases, with 11 bases left in between. Vbeta (60) and Jbeta (13) primers were used in the PCR. The repertoire was sequenced with immunoSEQ multiplex PCR; TCRdb's copy has only in-frame clones and lacks some. The data hold around 80,000 clones, with 78% observed a single time. A note on this clone: Its cognate antigen is unknown.

This sequence originates from a man between 35 and 55 years old in good health and CMV-seronegative. Sequencing was done on a sample of PBMCs. This chain joins TRBV25-1 and TRBJ2-3; tentatively, D is TRBD1 (5 bases). The CDR3 DNA reads TGTGCCAGCAGTGTCACCCCAGGGGATACGCAGTATTTT. It is translated as CASSVTPGDTQYF.